Sequencing of this T cell receptor (beta chain) was carried out in a study of shared clonotypes between healthy human individuals. Assay: immunoSEQ multiplex PCR; the TCRdb copy retains only in-frame clones and omits some. This sample yields around 2.5 million clones, of which approximately 94% are seen a single time; approximately 0.36% belongs to the top ten. Notes on this clone: Its antigen is unknown.

There were no recent acute infections or vaccinations among the donors, who were healthy HIV-negative adults. The V and J ends lost 1 base and 6 bases respectively, with 12 bases between them. CDR3 size: 14 residues. Points from the study as a whole: It was the non-shared clonotypes that had lower generation probabilities than clonotypes shared by all four donors. Sequencing of the sorted subsets was shown by rarefaction to be incomplete despite large depth.

Sequenced: naive CD4+ T cells from PBMCs. Specified subset: CD45RA+ positively selected. The TCR sequence derives from a man younger than 30 in good health. Some clones in this sample may be carry-over from other donors' samples. The chain links TRBV23-1 to TRBJ1-2; D not certain. TRBV23-1 is annotated as an ORF whose role is uncertain. The CDR3 is CASSQFSESHGYTF. The CDR3, as DNA: TGCGCCAGCAGTCAATTCTCAGAGAGTCATGGCTACACCTTC.